This T cell receptor (beta chain) was found in a study of T cell responses to AZD1222 COVID-19 vaccine. Pooling covered second doses at about 4 or about 12 weeks. The study, taken as a whole, reports: Repertoire samples came only from after the peak T cell response. Clonal diversity may have been underestimated, and the donors were mostly white British, with more females than males.

Germline-derived CDR1 and CDR2 are SGHRS and YFSETQ. The CDR3 contains 14 residues. V was shortened by 0 bases and J by 7 bases, with 14 bases between the two germline ends. Data came from immunoSEQ multiplex PCR; TCRdb stores just in-frame clones and leaves some out. The sample yields 120,000 to 150,000 clones, around 90% seen once. This clone was seen a few times. No antigen is known for it. Here the sequenced sample was peripheral blood, taken 28 days after the second AZD1222 dose. The TCR was taken from an adult who received the AZD1222 COVID-19 vaccine. The chain recombines TRBV5-1 with TRBJ2-7; D is possibly TRBD1 or TRBD2 (5 bases each). The CDR3: CASSLARDPNEQYF. The CDR3 nucleotides read TGCGCCAGCAGCTTGGCCCGGGACCCTAATGAGCAGTACTTC.